This T cell receptor delta chain was observed in a study of gamma-delta chains in newborns, infants, children. The wider study: Microbial exposure reportedly drives polyclonal innate γδ T cell expansion after birth.

TCRdb called clones from the reads again using CATT. The sample yields around 11,000 delta-chain clones, about 8.6% seen once. The trim removed 0 bases at V and 0 bases at J, leaving 13 bases unmatched. CDR3 length: 20 amino acids. Germline V gene data show CDR1 as GEAIGNYY and CDR2 as EKD. This clone was detected only a few times. The chain joins TRDV2 to TRDJ1; 12 positions match TRDD3. This receptor was identified in a child who was a newborn, infant or young child, either healthy, febrile or measles-vaccinated (not recorded which). The sample consisted of blood. The CDR3 nucleotides are TGTGCCTGTGACACCGTCCCAACTGGGGGATACTCACAGAACACCGATAAACTCATCTTT. Residues: CACDTVPTGGYSQNTDKLIF.